A single sample is the source of the 17 T cell receptor beta chains below, sequenced in a study of cytotoxic CD8 clonotypes in ibrutinib-treated CLL. Clones were read by immunoSEQ multiplex PCR, and TCRdb kept only the in-frame ones, dropping some. Counted here are over 75,000 clones, 70% to 85% occurring once; the ten biggest clones make up 32%. The source material was PBMCs, sampled after 12 months of ibrutinib treatment. Source of these receptors: a human donor with chronic lymphocytic leukemia.

The chain links TRBV2 to TRBJ2-3; 8 positions agree with TRBD2. Germline trimming cut 7 bases from V and 1 base from J; bases unmatched to any gene: 4. This CDR3 spans 14 amino acids. CDR1 and CDR2 from the germline V gene are SNHLY and FYNNEI. CDR3 nucleotide sequence: TGTGCCAGCACCGTAGCGGGGCGCACAGATACGCAGTATTTT. Its translation is CASTVAGRTDTQYF.

This rearrangement joins TRBV29-1 to TRBJ2-3, with 7 positions matching TRBD1. The CDR3 contains 13 residues. J was trimmed by 1 base and V by 4 bases; bases with no gene match: 2. Looked up from germline, CDR1 is SQVTM and CDR2 is ANQGSEA. This chain's CDR3 is CSVGDRRTDTQYF. The CDR3 DNA sequence: TGCAGCGTTGGGGACAGACGCACAGATACGCAGTATTTT.

The gene calls are TRBV7-2 and TRBJ1-4, with TRBD1 matching 8 bases. V trimming: 3 bases; J trimming: 7 bases; junction bases outside the gene matches: 4. The length of the CDR3 is 14 residues. Germline lookup yields CDR1 SGHTA and CDR2 FQGNSA. This CDR3 is CASSLGRGLEKLFF. As DNA, the CDR3 is TGTGCCAGCAGCTTGGGCAGGGGGCTTGAAAAACTGTTTTTT. Full variable domain (rest looked up from reference TRBV7-2 and TRBJ1-4): GAGVSQSPSNKVTEKGKDVELRCDPISGHTALYWYRQSLGQGLEFLIYFQGNSAPDKSGLPSDRFSAERTGGSVSTLTIQRTQQEDSAVYLCASSLGRGLEKLFFGSGTQLSVL.

The chain links TRBV7-3 to TRBJ2-1; 12 bases map to TRBD2. V shed 8 bases, J shed 7 bases, and the junction held 6 bases outside the gene matches. Germline V gives CDR1 SGHTA, CDR2 FQGTGA. The length of the CDR3 is 14 residues. CDR3 nucleotide sequence: TGTGCCAGCTCAGGGACTAGCGGGCGGAATGAGCAGTTCTTC. This gives the protein CASSGTSGRNEQFF.

V is TRBV11-3 and J is TRBJ2-5; D perhaps matches TRBD2 (6 bases). This CDR3 has 13 residues. CDR1 is SGHNT, CDR2 YENEEA, per germline. Trimming shortened V by 1 base and J by 5 bases, and 8 bases separated the two germline ends. CDR3 DNA sequence: TGTGCCAGCAGCTTAGGTCTAGCGGAGACCCAGTACTTC. Amino acid sequence: CASSLGLAETQYF.

The chain joins TRBV5-5 to TRBJ1-6, with D uncertain. V was pared by 4 bases and J by 6 bases, with 11 bases between. Germline-derived CDR1 and CDR2 are SGHKS and YYEKEE (reference sequence). This CDR3 is built from 14 residues. CDR3 DNA: TGTGCCAGCAGCCTCCTGCAACCTAATTCACCCCTCCACTTT. As protein: CASSLLQPNSPLHF. The variable domain in full, with the rest retrieved from reference TRBV5-5 and TRBJ1-6, is DAGVTQSPTHLIKTRGQQVTLRCSPISGHKSVSWYQQVLGQGPQFIFQYYEKEERGRGNFPDRFSARQFPNYSSELNVNALLLGDSALYLCASSLLQPNSPLHFGNGTRLTVT.

This clone has only a few counts. The rearrangement joins TRBV6-6 to TRBJ2-7; 7 bases agree with TRBD1. This CDR3 is built from 14 residues. Per germline, CDR1 MNHNY and CDR2 SVGAGI (reference sequence). Unmatched junction bases numbered 9, after V lost 8 bases and J lost 2 bases. CDR3 sequence: CASSDGTATYEQYF. Written as DNA, the CDR3 is TGTGCCAGCTCCGACGGGACAGCTACCTACGAGCAGTACTTC.

This chain links TRBV19 with TRBJ1-6; D gene ambiguous. The CDR3 loop spans 13 amino acids. Per the germline V gene, CDR1 is LNHDA and CDR2 is SQIVND (reference sequence). V lost 8 bases, J lost 7 bases, and 12 bases lay in between. For the CDR3, the DNA is TGTGCCAGTTGCGACACCCCGAATTCACCCCTCCACTTT. Its translation: CASCDTPNSPLHF.

The sample holds a few counts of this clone. The chain has TRBV11-3 and TRBJ1-1; no reliable D call. CDR3 size: 12 residues. V was pared by 3 bases and J by 4 bases, with 6 bases between. Germline CDR1 is SGHNT and CDR2 is YENEEA. This chain's CDR3 is CASSFGSTEAFF. As DNA, the CDR3 is TGTGCCAGCAGCTTCGGGAGCACTGAAGCTTTCTTT.

The CDR3 bases are TGTGCCTGCTACAGGGGGCTTTACAATGAGCAGTTCTTC. Translation gives CACYRGLYNEQFF. The chain links TRBV30 to TRBJ2-1; TRBD1 agrees at 9 bases. The germline V gene has CDR1 GTSNPN and CDR2 SVGIG (reference sequence). After removal of 6 bases from V and 4 bases from J, the junction contained 4 bases not matched to a gene. This CDR3 is built from 13 residues. Together with reference TRBV30 and TRBJ2-1, the CDR3 gives the full variable domain: SQTIHQWPATLVQPVGSPLSLECTVEGTSNPNLYWYRQAAGRGLQLLFYSVGIGQISSEVPQNLSASRPQDRQFILSSKKLLLSDSGFYLCACYRGLYNEQFFGPGTRLTVL.

The J gene is TRBJ1-2, the V gene TRBV10-3; no clear D gene. This CDR3 has 13 residues. The V end was cut by 2 bases, the J end by 3 bases, with 7 bases between. From germline, CDR1 is ENHRY and CDR2 SYGVKD. The CDR3 sequence is CAISEIADYGYTF. Here the CDR3 DNA reads TGTGCCATCAGTGAGATTGCTGACTATGGCTACACCTTC.

The chain links TRBV6-1 to TRBJ2-7, with TRBD1 matching over 9 bases. After removal of 5 bases from V and 7 bases from J, the junction contained 6 bases not matched to a gene. Germline lookup yields CDR1 MNHNS and CDR2 SASEGT. CDR3 length: 13 amino acids. The CDR3 protein is CASSRDRVGEQYF. Written as DNA, the CDR3 is TGTGCCAGCAGTCGGGACAGGGTGGGGGAGCAGTACTTC.

The chain carries TRBV5-6 and TRBJ1-2; 8 bases agree with TRBD1. CDR1 and CDR2 (germline): SGHDT, YYEEEE. CDR3 length: 14 residues. J lost 3 bases, V lost 4 bases, and 5 bases had no gene match. In nucleotides, the CDR3 is TGTGCCAGCAGCCTGGACAGGGCTCACTATGGCTACACCTTC. Translation: CASSLDRAHYGYTF.

Here the CDR3 reads CASRRGNNEQFF. In DNA form, the CDR3 reads TGCGCCAGCCGGAGGGGGAACAATGAGCAGTTCTTC. The chain combines TRBV5-1 with TRBJ2-1; D possibly matches TRBD1 or TRBD2 (6 bases each). Germline V gene data show CDR1 as SGHRS and CDR2 as YFSETQ. The CDR3 runs to 12 residues. V lost 7 bases to trimming and J lost 5 bases, with 10 bases between them.

This CDR3 reads CASRGSDTQYF. Here the CDR3 DNA reads TGTGCCAGCAGGGGTTCAGATACGCAGTATTTT. The chain is built from TRBV6-4 and TRBJ2-3; the D is unclear. V gave up 6 bases and J gave up 4 bases, with 5 bases separating them. The CDR3 has 11 residues. Germline lookup yields CDR1 MRHNA and CDR2 SNTAGT.

This clone was observed many times. The chain combines TRBV2 with TRBJ2-5; the match to TRBD2 covers 9 bases. The CDR3 has 15 amino acids. In germline, CDR1 is SNHLY, CDR2 FYNNEI. The trim removed 7 bases at V and 2 bases at J, leaving 8 bases unmatched. CDR3 amino acids: CASMAAGGPQETQYF. CDR3 bases: TGTGCCAGCATGGCAGCGGGGGGCCCGCAAGAGACCCAGTACTTC.

The chain combines TRBV6-5 with TRBJ2-2; a possible D gene is TRBD1 (7 bases). This CDR3 region has 15 residues. Deletions cut 6 bases from V and 0 bases from J, with 11 bases between. From germline, CDR1 is MNHEY and CDR2 SVGAGI. The CDR3 DNA reads TGTGCCAGCAGCGGAGGGGGCGCGAACACCGGGGAGCTGTTTTTT. Protein sequence: CASSGGGANTGELFF.